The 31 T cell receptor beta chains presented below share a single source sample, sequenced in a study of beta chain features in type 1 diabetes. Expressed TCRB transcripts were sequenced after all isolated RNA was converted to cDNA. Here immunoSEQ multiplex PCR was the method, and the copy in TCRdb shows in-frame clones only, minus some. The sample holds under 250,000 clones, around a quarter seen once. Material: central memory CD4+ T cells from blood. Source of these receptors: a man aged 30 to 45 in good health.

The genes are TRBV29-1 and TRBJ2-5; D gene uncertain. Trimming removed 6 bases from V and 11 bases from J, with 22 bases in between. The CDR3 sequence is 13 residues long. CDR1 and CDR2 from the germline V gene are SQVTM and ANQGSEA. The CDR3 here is CSVRTGLLIGQYF. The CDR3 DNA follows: TGCAGCGTGCGGACCGGGCTACTTATTGGGCAGTACTTC.

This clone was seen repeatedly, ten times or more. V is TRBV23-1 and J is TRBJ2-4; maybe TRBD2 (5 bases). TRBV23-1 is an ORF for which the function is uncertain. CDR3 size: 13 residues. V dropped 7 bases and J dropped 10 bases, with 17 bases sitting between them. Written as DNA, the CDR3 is TGCGCCAGCACCTATCCCTTGAGGGCGATTCAGTACTTC. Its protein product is CASTYPLRAIQYF.

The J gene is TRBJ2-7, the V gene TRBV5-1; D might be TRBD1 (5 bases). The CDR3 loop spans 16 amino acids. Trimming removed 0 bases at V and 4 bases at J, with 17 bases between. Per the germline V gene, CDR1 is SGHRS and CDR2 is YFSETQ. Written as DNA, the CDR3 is TGCGCCAGCAGCTTGGCTCGGCAGGGTCTGGGGTACGAGCAGTACTTC. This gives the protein CASSLARQGLGYEQYF.

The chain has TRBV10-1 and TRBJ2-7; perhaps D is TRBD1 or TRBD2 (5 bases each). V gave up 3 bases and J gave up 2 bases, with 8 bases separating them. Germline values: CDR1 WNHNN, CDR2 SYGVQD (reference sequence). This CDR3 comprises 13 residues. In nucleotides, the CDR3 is TGCGCCAGCAGTGAAGGGACGACCTACGAGCAGTACTTC. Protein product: CASSEGTTYEQYF.

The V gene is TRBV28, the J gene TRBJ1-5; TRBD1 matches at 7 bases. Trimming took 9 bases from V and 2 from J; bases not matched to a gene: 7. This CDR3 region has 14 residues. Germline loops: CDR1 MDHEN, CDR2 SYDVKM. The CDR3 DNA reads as TGTGCCAGTGCGGGACAGCCGGGCAATCAGCCCCAGCATTTT. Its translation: CASAGQPGNQPQHF.

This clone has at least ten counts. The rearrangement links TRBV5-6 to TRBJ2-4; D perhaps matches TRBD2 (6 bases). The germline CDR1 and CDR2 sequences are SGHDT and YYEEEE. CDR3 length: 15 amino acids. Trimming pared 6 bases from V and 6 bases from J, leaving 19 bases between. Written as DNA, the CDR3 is TGTGCCAGCACTGAGACCGGCGGGGTAAGAAACATTCAGTACTTC. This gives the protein CASTETGGVRNIQYF.

The CDR3: CASRLDSSYGYTF. The DNA of the CDR3 is TGTGCCAGCAGGCTGGACAGCAGCTATGGCTACACCTTC. The V and J genes are TRBV6-6 and TRBJ1-2; tentatively, D is TRBD1 (6 bases). CDR3 length: 13 amino acids. Trimming stripped 6 bases from V and 4 bases from J, with 12 bases between. Germline V gives CDR1 MNHNY, CDR2 SVGAGI (reference sequence).

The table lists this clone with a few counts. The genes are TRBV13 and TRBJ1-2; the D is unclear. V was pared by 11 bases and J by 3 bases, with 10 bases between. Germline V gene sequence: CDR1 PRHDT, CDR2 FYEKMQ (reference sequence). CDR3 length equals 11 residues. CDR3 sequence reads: CAAQRDYGYTF. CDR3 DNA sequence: TGTGCCGCTCAGAGAGACTATGGCTACACCTTC.

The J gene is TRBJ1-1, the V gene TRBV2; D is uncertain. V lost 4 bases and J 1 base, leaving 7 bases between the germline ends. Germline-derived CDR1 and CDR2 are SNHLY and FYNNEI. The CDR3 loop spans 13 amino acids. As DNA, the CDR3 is TGTGCCAGCAGTGCCCAGTGGAACACTGAAGCTTTCTTT. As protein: CASSAQWNTEAFF.

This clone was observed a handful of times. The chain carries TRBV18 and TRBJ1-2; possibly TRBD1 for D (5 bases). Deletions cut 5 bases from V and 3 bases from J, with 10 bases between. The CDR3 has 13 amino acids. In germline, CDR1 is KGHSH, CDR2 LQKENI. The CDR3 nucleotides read TGTGCCAGCTCATCGGACACCTACTATGGCTACACCTTC. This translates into CASSSDTYYGYTF.

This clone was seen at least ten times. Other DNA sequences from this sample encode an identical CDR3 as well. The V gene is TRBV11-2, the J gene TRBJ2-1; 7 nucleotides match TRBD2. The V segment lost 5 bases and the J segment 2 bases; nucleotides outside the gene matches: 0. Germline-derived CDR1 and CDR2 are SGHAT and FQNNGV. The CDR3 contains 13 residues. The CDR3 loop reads CASSLAAYNEQFF. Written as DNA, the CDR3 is TGTGCCAGCAGCCTAGCGGCCTACAATGAGCAGTTCTTC. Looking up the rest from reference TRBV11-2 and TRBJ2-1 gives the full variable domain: EAGVAQSPRYKIIEKRQSVAFWCNPISGHATLYWYQQILGQGPKLLIQFQNNGVVDDSQLPKDRFSAERLKGVDSTLKIQPAKLEDSAVYLCASSLAAYNEQFFGPGTRLTVL.

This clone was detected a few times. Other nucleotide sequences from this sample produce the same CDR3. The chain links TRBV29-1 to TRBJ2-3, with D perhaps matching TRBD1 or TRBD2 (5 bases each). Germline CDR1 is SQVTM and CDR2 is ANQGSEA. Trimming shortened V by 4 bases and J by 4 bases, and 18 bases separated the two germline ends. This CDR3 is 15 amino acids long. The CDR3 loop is CSVGGNSQSPDTQYF. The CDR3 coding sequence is TGCAGCGTTGGGGGGAACAGTCAATCCCCAGATACGCAGTATTTT.

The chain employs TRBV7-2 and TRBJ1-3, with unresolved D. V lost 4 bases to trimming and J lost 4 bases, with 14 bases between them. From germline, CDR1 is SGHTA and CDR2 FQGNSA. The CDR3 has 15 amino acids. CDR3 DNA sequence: TGTGCCAGCAGCTCCCATGCCCAGTTAGGAAACACCATATATTTT. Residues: CASSSHAQLGNTIYF. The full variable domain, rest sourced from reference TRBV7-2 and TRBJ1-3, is GAGVSQSPSNKVTEKGKDVELRCDPISGHTALYWYRQSLGQGLEFLIYFQGNSAPDKSGLPSDRFSAERTGGSVSTLTIQRTQQEDSAVYLCASSSHAQLGNTIYFGEGSWLTVV.

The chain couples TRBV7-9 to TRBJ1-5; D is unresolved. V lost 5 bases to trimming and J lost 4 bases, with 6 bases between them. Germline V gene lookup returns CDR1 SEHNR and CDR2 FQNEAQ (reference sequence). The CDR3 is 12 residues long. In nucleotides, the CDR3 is TGTGCCAGCAGCGCCCAAAATCAGCCCCAGCATTTT. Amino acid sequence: CASSAQNQPQHF.

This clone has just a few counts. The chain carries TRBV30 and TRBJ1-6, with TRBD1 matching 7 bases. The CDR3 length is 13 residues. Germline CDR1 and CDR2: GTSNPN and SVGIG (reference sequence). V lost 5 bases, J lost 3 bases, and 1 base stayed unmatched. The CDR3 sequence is CAWRDSYNSPLHF. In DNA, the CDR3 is TGTGCCTGGCGGGACAGCTATAATTCACCCCTCCACTTT.

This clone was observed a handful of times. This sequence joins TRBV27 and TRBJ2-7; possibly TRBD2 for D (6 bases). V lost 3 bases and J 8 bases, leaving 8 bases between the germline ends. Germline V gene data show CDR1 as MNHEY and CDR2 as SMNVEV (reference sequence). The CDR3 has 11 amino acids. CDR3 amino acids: CASSFGGQQYF. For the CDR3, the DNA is TGTGCCAGCAGTTTCGGGGGACAGCAGTACTTC.

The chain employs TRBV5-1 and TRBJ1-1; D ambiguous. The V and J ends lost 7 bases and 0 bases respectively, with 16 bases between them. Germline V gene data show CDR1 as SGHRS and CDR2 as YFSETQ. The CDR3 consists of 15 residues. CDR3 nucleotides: TGCGCCAGCGCTCCTGAGGTCAGCATGAACACTGAAGCTTTCTTT. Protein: CASAPEVSMNTEAFF.

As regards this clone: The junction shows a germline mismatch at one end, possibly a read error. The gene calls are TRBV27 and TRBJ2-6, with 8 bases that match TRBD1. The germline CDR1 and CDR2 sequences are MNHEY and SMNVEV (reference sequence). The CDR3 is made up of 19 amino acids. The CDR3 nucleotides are TGTGCCAGCTGTTTACAGGGGGGCCCAACCTCGGGAAGGGCCAACGTCCTGACTTTC. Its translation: CASCLQGGPTSGRANVLTF.

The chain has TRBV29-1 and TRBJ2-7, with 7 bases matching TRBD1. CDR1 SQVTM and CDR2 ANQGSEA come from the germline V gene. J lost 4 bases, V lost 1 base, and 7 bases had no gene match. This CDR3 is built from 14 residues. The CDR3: CSVEAQGVRYEQYF. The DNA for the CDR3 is TGCAGCGTTGAAGCCCAGGGGGTGAGGTACGAGCAGTACTTC.

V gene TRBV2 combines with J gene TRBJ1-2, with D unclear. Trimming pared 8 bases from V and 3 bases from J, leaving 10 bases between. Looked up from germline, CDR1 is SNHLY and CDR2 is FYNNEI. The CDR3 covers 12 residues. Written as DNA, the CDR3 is TGTGCCAGCCGGGCTCTTGACTATGGCTACACCTTC. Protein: CASRALDYGYTF.

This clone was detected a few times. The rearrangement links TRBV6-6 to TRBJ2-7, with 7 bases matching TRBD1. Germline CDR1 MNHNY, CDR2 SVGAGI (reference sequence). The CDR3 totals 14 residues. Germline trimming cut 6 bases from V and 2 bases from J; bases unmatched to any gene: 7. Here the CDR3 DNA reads TGTGCCAGCAGGACAGGGAGTGGGCCCTACGAGCAGTACTTC. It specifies CASRTGSGPYEQYF.

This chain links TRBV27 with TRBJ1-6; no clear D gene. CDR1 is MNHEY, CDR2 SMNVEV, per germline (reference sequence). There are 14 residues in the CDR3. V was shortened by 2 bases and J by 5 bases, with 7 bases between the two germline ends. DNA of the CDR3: TGTGCCAGCAGTTTAGACATCCATAATTCACCCCTCCACTTT. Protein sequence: CASSLDIHNSPLHF.

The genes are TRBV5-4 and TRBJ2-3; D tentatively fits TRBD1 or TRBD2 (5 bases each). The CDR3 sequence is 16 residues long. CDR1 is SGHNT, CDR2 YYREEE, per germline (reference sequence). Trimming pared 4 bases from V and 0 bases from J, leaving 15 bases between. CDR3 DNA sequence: TGTGCCAGCAGCCGACCCCGGGACCAGAGCACAGATACGCAGTATTTT. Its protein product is CASSRPRDQSTDTQYF.

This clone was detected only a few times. The CDR3 DNA reads as TGCGCCAGCAGTCAATCGATCCCAGGGTCTACTGGAAACACCATATATTTT. Protein: CASSQSIPGSTGNTIYF. This chain connects TRBV23-1 to TRBJ1-3; maybe TRBD1 (5 bases). TRBV23-1 is known as an ORF, though its function is uncertain. This CDR3 has 17 amino acids. Trimming removed 0 bases from V and 2 bases from J, with 14 bases in between.

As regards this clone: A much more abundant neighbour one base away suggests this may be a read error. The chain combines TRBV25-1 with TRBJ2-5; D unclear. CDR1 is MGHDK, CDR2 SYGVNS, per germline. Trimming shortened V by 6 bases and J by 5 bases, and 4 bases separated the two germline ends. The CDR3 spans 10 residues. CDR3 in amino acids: CASRGETQYF. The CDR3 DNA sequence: TGTGCCAGCAGGGGGGAGACCCAGTACTTC. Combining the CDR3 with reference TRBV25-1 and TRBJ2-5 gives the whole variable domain EADIYQTPRYLVIGTGKKITLECSQTMGHDKMYWYQQDPGMELHLIHYSYGVNSTEKGDLSSESTVSRIRTEHFPLTLESARPSHTSQYLCASRGETQYFGPGTRLLVL.

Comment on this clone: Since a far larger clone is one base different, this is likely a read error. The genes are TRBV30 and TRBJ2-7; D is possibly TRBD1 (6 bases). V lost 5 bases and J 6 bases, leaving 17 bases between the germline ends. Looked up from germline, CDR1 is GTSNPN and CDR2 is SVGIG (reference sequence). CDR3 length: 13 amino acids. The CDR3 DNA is TGTGCCTGGGCTAGGGGGACCCGCGGCGAGCAGTACTTC. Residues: CAWARGTRGEQYF.

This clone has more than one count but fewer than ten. The CDR3 sequence: CASSARPAGTNTGELFF. Written as DNA, the CDR3 is TGTGCCAGCAGCGCGCGGCCAGCGGGGACGAACACCGGGGAGCTGTTTTTT. The genes are TRBV7-6 and TRBJ2-2; TRBD2 aligns across 7 bases. With 5 bases clipped from V and 0 bases from J, the junction kept 9 bases outside the gene matches. The CDR3 extends over 17 amino acids. CDR1 SGHVS and CDR2 FNYEAQ come from the germline V gene.

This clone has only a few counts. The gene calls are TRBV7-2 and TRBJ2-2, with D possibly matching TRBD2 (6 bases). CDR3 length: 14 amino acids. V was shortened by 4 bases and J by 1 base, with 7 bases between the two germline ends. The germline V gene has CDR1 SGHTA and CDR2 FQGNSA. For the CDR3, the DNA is TGTGCCAGCAGCTCGGGACTGAACACCGGGGAGCTGTTTTTT. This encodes CASSSGLNTGELFF.

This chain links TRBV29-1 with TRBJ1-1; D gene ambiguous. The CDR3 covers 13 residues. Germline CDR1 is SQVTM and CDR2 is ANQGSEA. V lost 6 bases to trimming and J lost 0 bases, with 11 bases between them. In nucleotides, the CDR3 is TGCAGCGTGGAGGTAGTCTTGAACACTGAAGCTTTCTTT. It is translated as CSVEVVLNTEAFF.

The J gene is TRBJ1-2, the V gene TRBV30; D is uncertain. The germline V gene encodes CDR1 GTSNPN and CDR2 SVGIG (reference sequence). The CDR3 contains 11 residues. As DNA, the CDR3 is TGTGCACGTGGGGAAGGGTATGGCTACACCTTC. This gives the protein CARGEGYGYTF.

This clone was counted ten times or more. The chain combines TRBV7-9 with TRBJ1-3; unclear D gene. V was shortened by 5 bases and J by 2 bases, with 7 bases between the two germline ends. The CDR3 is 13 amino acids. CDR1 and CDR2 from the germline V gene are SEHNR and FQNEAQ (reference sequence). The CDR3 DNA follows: TGTGCCAGCAGCCGCGGGGCTGGAAACACCATATATTTT. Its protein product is CASSRGAGNTIYF.